This TCR delta chain originates from a study of γδ T cells in repeated Plasmodium falciparum infection. Of note for this clone: TCRdb pairs this DNA with a much larger clone's protein that differs at residue 7, likely a read error; the protein shown was translated from the DNA.

TCRdb reanalysed the multiplex PCR reads with CATT. The sample has over 90,000 delta-chain clones; 0.9% to 1% are singletons. Bulk repertoires came from Vgamma9/Vdelta2+ or Vdelta2-negative gammadelta T cells flow-sorted from PBMC. CDR1 TSWWSYY and CDR2 QGS come from the germline V gene. Trimming removed 6 bases at V and 0 bases at J, with 17 bases between. The CDR3 has 16 amino acids. The chain carries TRDV1 and TRDJ1, with D possibly matching TRDD2 (5 bases). The sequence was obtained from a pool of human donors (malaria-infected and uninfected, not separated). Sequenced material: gamma-delta T cells from blood. CDR3 loop: CALGEPSPPYTDKLIF. CDR3 bases: TGTGCTCTTGGAGAGCCTTCTCCTCCTTACACCGATAAACTCATCTTT.